The 5 T cell receptor beta chains below all came from one sample that was sequenced in a study of T-cell memory formation after mild COVID-19. TCRdb reprocessed the 5' RACE reads with MiXCR, giving one entry per CDR3 protein. The sample contains approximately 560,000 distinct CDR3 sequences, roughly 17% of which appear only once. Sequenced material: PBMCs or a T cell subset sorted from them (not recorded which). The receptors originated from an adult woman who had mild COVID-19 (a few samples of this study predate the infection). Cell type and time point are not known.

This sequence joins TRBV6-2 or TRBV6-3 and TRBJ2-7; weak D call: TRBD2 (6 bases). This CDR3 comprises 15 residues. The ends were cut back, 5 bases at V and 3 bases at J, with 17 bases in the middle. Germline-derived CDR1 and CDR2 are MNHEY and SVGEGT. The CDR3 region is CASSLTAGFHYEQYF. The CDR3 DNA follows: TGTGCCAGCAGTCTTACAGCGGGTTTCCACTACGAGCAGTACTTC.

This rearrangement joins TRBV5-1 to TRBJ1-1; 7 bases are shared with TRBD1. V gave up 0 bases and J gave up 1 base; unmatched junction bases: 3. Per the germline V gene, CDR1 is SGHRS and CDR2 is YFSETQ. The CDR3 runs 15 residues. CDR3: CASSLEDRRNTEAFF. The CDR3 coding sequence is TGCGCCAGCAGCTTGGAGGACAGGAGGAACACTGAAGCTTTCTTT.

The chain combines TRBV6-2 or TRBV6-3 with TRBJ2-4; 7 bases agree with TRBD1. With V trimmed by 3 bases and J by 6 bases, 8 bases remained unmatched. The CDR3 is made up of 15 amino acids. Germline CDR1 MNHEY, CDR2 SVGEGT. CDR3 bases: TGTGCCAGCAGTTATCTTGCTAAGGGGGCAAACATTCAGTACTTC. Its protein product is CASSYLAKGANIQYF.

The sample holds many counts of this clonotype. V and J are TRBV24-1 and TRBJ2-7; no firm D call. The CDR3 covers 14 residues. CDR1 is KGHDR and CDR2 is SFDVKD in the germline V gene. Between the trimmed V and J ends, which lost 9 bases and 6 bases, there was a span of 20 bases. CDR3 amino acids: CATPLDLWPCEQYF. As DNA, the CDR3 is TGTGCCACCCCTCTGGACCTCTGGCCTTGCGAGCAGTACTTC.

The chain couples TRBV7-9 to TRBJ2-1; 8 bases agree with TRBD1. V was pared by 4 bases and J by 7 bases, with 9 bases of the junction left unmatched. The CDR3 totals 15 residues. Germline-derived CDR1 and CDR2 are SEHNR and FQNEAQ (reference sequence). The CDR3 DNA reads as TGTGCCAGCAGCTCCGGGACAGGCTCTAGGAATGAGCAGTTCTTC. This codes for CASSSGTGSRNEQFF.